Described below is a single TCR beta chain sequence and its context. What it binds is not known. This entry belongs to a study of cytomegalovirus exposure and HLA in healthy donors. Study-level results: According to a later analysis, donors in an Asian-associated ancestry cluster reportedly had fewer N-insertions than the roughly 640-donor mean. Per published reports, the classifier diagnosed cytomegalovirus status with high specificity and sensitivity.

The PCR ran on 60 Vbeta and 13 Jbeta primers. The assay was immunoSEQ multiplex PCR, and TCRdb's table has in-frame clones only and misses some. Counted here are about 160,000 clones, 65% to 80% occurring once; the ten biggest clones make up around 2.8%. There are 14 residues in the CDR3. Germline values: CDR1 SEHNR, CDR2 FQNEAQ (reference sequence). V shed 0 bases and J 5 bases; nucleotides not matched to a gene: 2. The clonotype was recovered from a middle-aged woman in good health and CMV-seropositive. The chain uses TRBV7-9 and TRBJ2-7, with 9 bases aligning to TRBD1. Sequencing was performed on PBMCs. CDR3 residues: CASSLAGTGNEQYF. The CDR3 DNA reads as TGTGCCAGCAGCTTAGCCGGGACAGGGAACGAGCAGTACTTC. Drawing the rest from reference TRBV7-9 and TRBJ2-7, the complete variable domain is DTGVSQNPRHKITKRGQNVTFRCDPISEHNRLYWYRQTLGQGPEFLTYFQNEAQLEKSRLLSDRFSAERPKGSFSTLEIQRTEQGDSAMYLCASSLAGTGNEQYFGPGTRLTVT.